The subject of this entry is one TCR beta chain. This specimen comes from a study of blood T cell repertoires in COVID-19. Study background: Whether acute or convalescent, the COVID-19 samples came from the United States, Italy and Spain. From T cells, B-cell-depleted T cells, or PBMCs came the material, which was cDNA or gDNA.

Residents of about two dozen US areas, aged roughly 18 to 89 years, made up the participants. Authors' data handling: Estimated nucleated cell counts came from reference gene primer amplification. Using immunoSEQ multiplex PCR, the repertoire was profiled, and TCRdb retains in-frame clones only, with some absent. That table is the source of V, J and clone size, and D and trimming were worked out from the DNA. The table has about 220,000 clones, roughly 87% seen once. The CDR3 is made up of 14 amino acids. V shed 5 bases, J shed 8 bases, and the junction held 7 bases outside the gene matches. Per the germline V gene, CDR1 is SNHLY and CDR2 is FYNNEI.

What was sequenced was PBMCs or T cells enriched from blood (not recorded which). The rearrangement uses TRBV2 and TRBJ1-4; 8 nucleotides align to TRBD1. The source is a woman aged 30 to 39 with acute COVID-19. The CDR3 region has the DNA TGTGCCAGCAGTTCCGGGACAGGCGTGGAAAAACTGTTTTTT. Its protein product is CASSSGTGVEKLFF.